The rows below give T cell receptor beta chains drawn from one sample of a study of blood T cell repertoires in COVID-19. TCRdb's copy holds only in-frame clones and misses some; the assay was immunoSEQ multiplex PCR. The sample includes 200,000 to 250,000 clones, approximately 90% of them seen just once. The specimen was peripheral blood. These TCRs come from a man between 65 and 85 years old with acute or convalescent COVID-19. Both conserved end residues are part of each CDR3. D genes are given only for firm matches. Clone size is not always given. Where it is, it says once, few, many or a class for expanded clones.

abundance: -
j_gene: TRBJ2-5
d_gene: TRBD2
v_gene: TRBV5-1
CDR3aa: CASSPSGTSPKTQYF
CDR3nt: TGCGCCAGCAGCCCCTCCGGGACTAGTCCAAAGACCCAGTACTTC

abundance: -
j_gene: TRBJ1-6
d_gene: -
v_gene: TRBV6-6
CDR3aa: CASSRAPSSYNSPLHF
CDR3nt: TGTGCCAGCAGTCGAGCTCCGAGCTCCTATAATTCACCCCTCCACTTT

abundance: -
j_gene: TRBJ1-3
d_gene: TRBD1
v_gene: TRBV5-1
CDR3aa: CASSPPGQGSYTIYF
CDR3nt: TGCGCCAGCAGCCCTCCGGGACAGGGGTCATACACCATATATTTT

abundance: -
j_gene: TRBJ2-5
d_gene: TRBD1
v_gene: TRBV29-1
CDR3aa: CSVLTGEETQYF
CDR3nt: TGCAGCGTCCTGACAGGGGAAGAGACCCAGTACTTC

abundance: -
j_gene: TRBJ2-7
d_gene: TRBD2
v_gene: TRBV28
CDR3aa: CASRRSGTSTNEQYF
CDR3nt: TGTGCCAGCAGGCGGTCCGGGACTAGCACCAACGAGCAGTACTTC

abundance: once
j_gene: TRBJ2-7
d_gene: TRBD1
v_gene: TRBV15
CDR3aa: CATSRGQGSYEQYF
CDR3nt: TGTGCCACCAGCAGGGGACAGGGCTCGTACGAGCAGTACTTC

abundance: -
j_gene: TRBJ2-2
d_gene: TRBD2
v_gene: TRBV2
CDR3aa: CASNLLAVGELFF
CDR3nt: TGTGCCAGCAATTTACTAGCGGTCGGGGAGCTGTTTTTT

abundance: -
j_gene: TRBJ2-1
d_gene: -
v_gene: TRBV28
CDR3aa: CASNSVWGEVSYNEQFF
CDR3nt: TGTGCCAGCAACAGCGTATGGGGGGAGGTCTCCTACAATGAGCAGTTCTTC

abundance: -
j_gene: TRBJ1-1
d_gene: -
v_gene: TRBV6-6
CDR3aa: CASSQPLTGSVDTEAFF
CDR3nt: TGTGCCAGCAGTCAACCTCTGACAGGTTCTGTCGACACTGAAGCTTTCTTT

abundance: -
j_gene: TRBJ1-1
d_gene: TRBD1
v_gene: TRBV20-1
CDR3aa: CSASRPAGGNTEAFF
CDR3nt: TGCAGTGCTAGTCGGCCCGCAGGGGGCAACACTGAAGCTTTCTTT

abundance: -
j_gene: TRBJ2-7
d_gene: -
v_gene: TRBV6-2/TRBV6-3
CDR3aa: CASSRRGSSYEQYF
CDR3nt: TGTGCCAGCAGTCGAAGGGGGAGCTCCTACGAGCAGTACTTC

abundance: -
j_gene: TRBJ2-5
d_gene: TRBD2
v_gene: TRBV11-3
CDR3aa: CASSQGRGKGYQETQYF
CDR3nt: TGTGCCAGCAGCCAAGGGAGGGGAAAAGGGTACCAAGAGACCCAGTACTTC

abundance: -
j_gene: TRBJ2-7
d_gene: TRBD2
v_gene: TRBV20-1
CDR3aa: CSASLSGRASRYEQYF
CDR3nt: TGCAGTGCTAGTCTTAGCGGGAGGGCCTCCCGTTACGAGCAGTACTTC

abundance: -
j_gene: TRBJ2-2
d_gene: -
v_gene: TRBV5-6
CDR3aa: CASSLFRTNTGELFF
CDR3nt: TGTGCCAGCAGCTTGTTCAGGACAAACACCGGGGAGCTGTTTTTT

abundance: -
j_gene: TRBJ2-2
d_gene: -
v_gene: TRBV7-3
CDR3aa: CASSPFETANTGELFF
CDR3nt: TGTGCCAGCAGCCCCTTTGAAACGGCGAACACCGGGGAGCTGTTTTTT

abundance: -
j_gene: TRBJ1-1
d_gene: -
v_gene: TRBV5-1
CDR3aa: CASSWRTVNTEAFF
CDR3nt: TGCGCCAGCAGCTGGAGGACGGTGAACACTGAAGCTTTCTTT

abundance: -
j_gene: TRBJ2-3
d_gene: TRBD2
v_gene: TRBV24-1
CDR3aa: CATSDTGTSGTDTQYF
CDR3nt: TGTGCCACCAGTGACACCGGGACTAGCGGAACAGATACGCAGTATTTT

abundance: -
j_gene: TRBJ1-2
d_gene: -
v_gene: TRBV28
CDR3aa: CASSLTGANYGYTF
CDR3nt: TGTGCCAGCAGCTTAACAGGCGCGAACTATGGCTACACCTTC

abundance: -
j_gene: TRBJ1-5
d_gene: TRBD1
v_gene: TRBV2
CDR3aa: CASSGGQGNQPQHF
CDR3nt: TGTGCCAGCAGTGGGGGACAGGGGAATCAGCCCCAGCATTTT

abundance: -
j_gene: TRBJ2-2
d_gene: -
v_gene: TRBV24-1
CDR3aa: CATSEARGLNTGELFF
CDR3nt: TGTGCCACCAGTGAGGCTAGGGGTCTTAACACCGGGGAGCTGTTTTTT

abundance: -
j_gene: TRBJ2-1
d_gene: -
v_gene: TRBV6-5
CDR3aa: CASSYPDRREQFF
CDR3nt: TGTGCCAGCAGTTACCCGGACAGACGTGAGCAGTTCTTC

abundance: -
j_gene: TRBJ2-5
d_gene: TRBD2
v_gene: TRBV29-1
CDR3aa: CSVGLRQETQYF
CDR3nt: TGCAGCGTGGGACTACGCCAAGAGACCCAGTACTTC

abundance: -
j_gene: TRBJ2-5
d_gene: TRBD2
v_gene: TRBV3-1/TRBV3-2
CDR3aa: CASSPALAGVETQYF
CDR3nt: TGTGCCAGCAGCCCCGCCTTAGCGGGAGTGGAGACCCAGTACTTC

abundance: -
j_gene: TRBJ1-4
d_gene: TRBD1
v_gene: TRBV2
CDR3aa: CASRPGTAVATNEKLFF
CDR3nt: TGTGCCAGCAGACCTGGGACAGCGGTTGCAACTAATGAAAAACTGTTTTTT

abundance: -
j_gene: TRBJ1-1
d_gene: -
v_gene: TRBV18
CDR3aa: CASSPVRGSGTEAFF
CDR3nt: TGTGCCAGCTCACCTGTCCGAGGGAGCGGCACTGAAGCTTTCTTT

abundance: -
j_gene: TRBJ1-5
d_gene: -
v_gene: TRBV15
CDR3aa: CATSTPRRQPQHF
CDR3nt: TGTGCCACCAGCACCCCCAGGCGTCAGCCCCAGCATTTT

abundance: few
j_gene: TRBJ2-3
d_gene: TRBD2
v_gene: TRBV9
CDR3aa: CASRRTGLTTDTQYF
CDR3nt: TGTGCCAGCAGAAGAACGGGACTAACCACAGATACGCAGTATTTT

abundance: -
j_gene: TRBJ2-7
d_gene: -
v_gene: TRBV21-1
CDR3aa: CASSFRDRGREQYF
CDR3nt: TGTGCCAGCAGTTTCCGGGACAGGGGGCGCGAGCAGTACTTC

abundance: -
j_gene: TRBJ2-5
d_gene: -
v_gene: TRBV11-3
CDR3aa: CASSTGTQETQYF
CDR3nt: TGTGCCAGCAGCACCGGGACACAAGAGACCCAGTACTTC

abundance: -
j_gene: TRBJ2-5
d_gene: -
v_gene: TRBV6-5
CDR3aa: CASIRTNLETQYF
CDR3nt: TGTGCCAGCATTCGCACCAACTTGGAGACCCAGTACTTC

abundance: -
j_gene: TRBJ2-3
d_gene: TRBD2
v_gene: TRBV4-2
CDR3aa: CASSQEAEAGVGPDTQYF
CDR3nt: TGTGCCAGCAGCCAAGAAGCGGAAGCGGGAGTGGGTCCAGATACGCAGTATTTT

abundance: -
j_gene: TRBJ2-7
d_gene: TRBD2
v_gene: TRBV27
CDR3aa: CASSFGGSRYEQYF
CDR3nt: TGTGCCAGCAGTTTCGGCGGGAGTAGGTACGAGCAGTACTTC

abundance: -
j_gene: TRBJ2-7
d_gene: -
v_gene: TRBV27
CDR3aa: CASSLKVGGVYEQYF
CDR3nt: TGTGCCAGCAGTTTAAAGGTTGGGGGCGTATACGAGCAGTACTTC

abundance: few
j_gene: TRBJ2-7
d_gene: -
v_gene: TRBV11-2
CDR3aa: CASSLQTGRGTYEQYF
CDR3nt: TGTGCCAGCAGCCTCCAGACAGGAAGGGGAACCTACGAGCAGTACTTC

abundance: -
j_gene: TRBJ2-6
d_gene: -
v_gene: TRBV5-8
CDR3aa: CASRSTVSGANVLTF
CDR3nt: TGTGCCAGCAGAAGTACAGTCTCTGGGGCCAACGTCCTGACTTTC

abundance: -
j_gene: TRBJ1-5
d_gene: -
v_gene: TRBV19
CDR3aa: CASTSGNLFFQPQHF
CDR3nt: TGTGCCAGTACCTCAGGAAACCTCTTTTTTCAGCCCCAGCATTTT

abundance: -
j_gene: TRBJ2-7
d_gene: -
v_gene: TRBV6-2/TRBV6-3
CDR3aa: CASSTASVHEQYF
CDR3nt: TGTGCCAGCAGCACGGCAAGCGTCCACGAGCAGTACTTC

abundance: -
j_gene: TRBJ1-2
d_gene: -
v_gene: TRBV2
CDR3aa: CASHYNYGYTF
CDR3nt: TGTGCCAGCCACTACAACTATGGCTACACCTTC

abundance: -
j_gene: TRBJ2-5
d_gene: -
v_gene: TRBV5-1
CDR3aa: CASSLERAETQYF
CDR3nt: TGCGCCAGCAGCTTGGAGAGGGCGGAGACCCAGTACTTC

abundance: -
j_gene: TRBJ1-2
d_gene: -
v_gene: TRBV5-1
CDR3aa: CASSSFDSYGYTF
CDR3nt: TGCGCCAGCAGCTCGTTCGACAGCTATGGCTACACCTTC

abundance: once
j_gene: TRBJ2-1
d_gene: -
v_gene: TRBV14
CDR3aa: CASSEGGLYNEQFF
CDR3nt: TGTGCCAGCAGCGAGGGGGGGCTTTACAATGAGCAGTTCTTC

abundance: -
j_gene: TRBJ1-2
d_gene: TRBD1
v_gene: TRBV7-6
CDR3aa: CASSNSGTGGFLTF
CDR3nt: TGTGCCAGCAGCAATTCCGGGACAGGGGGGTTCCTCACCTTC

abundance: -
j_gene: TRBJ2-1
d_gene: -
v_gene: TRBV24-1
CDR3aa: CATSGWSSYNEQFF
CDR3nt: TGTGCCACCAGTGGGTGGAGCTCCTACAATGAGCAGTTCTTC

abundance: -
j_gene: TRBJ1-5
d_gene: -
v_gene: TRBV10-3
CDR3aa: CAISVLRDTGGSQPQHF
CDR3nt: TGTGCCATCAGTGTCCTCCGGGACACCGGCGGTTCTCAGCCCCAGCATTTT

abundance: -
j_gene: TRBJ1-2
d_gene: -
v_gene: TRBV20-1
CDR3aa: CSAGRSYGYTF
CDR3nt: TGCAGTGCCGGTAGGAGCTATGGCTACACCTTC

abundance: -
j_gene: TRBJ2-3
d_gene: TRBD2
v_gene: TRBV6-6
CDR3aa: CASSRTSGIADTQYF
CDR3nt: TGTGCCAGCAGTCGGACTAGCGGGATTGCAGATACGCAGTATTTT

abundance: -
j_gene: TRBJ1-5
d_gene: -
v_gene: TRBV19
CDR3aa: CASSIWSGEGVGQPQHF
CDR3nt: TGTGCCAGTAGTATATGGTCGGGGGAAGGGGTCGGTCAGCCCCAGCATTTT

abundance: few
j_gene: TRBJ2-1
d_gene: TRBD2
v_gene: TRBV6-2/TRBV6-3
CDR3aa: CASSYGLAQFF
CDR3nt: TGTGCCAGCAGTTACGGACTAGCGCAGTTCTTC

abundance: -
j_gene: TRBJ1-5
d_gene: TRBD1
v_gene: TRBV19
CDR3aa: CASRRDREAQPQHF
CDR3nt: TGTGCCAGTAGACGGGACAGGGAGGCTCAGCCCCAGCATTTT

abundance: few
j_gene: TRBJ2-2
d_gene: -
v_gene: TRBV6-4
CDR3aa: CASIVDTGELFF
CDR3nt: TGTGCCAGCATCGTAGACACCGGGGAGCTGTTTTTT

abundance: -
j_gene: TRBJ2-1
d_gene: TRBD1
v_gene: TRBV5-8
CDR3aa: CASSWGGQGNEQFF
CDR3nt: TGTGCCAGCAGCTGGGGGGGACAGGGGAATGAGCAGTTCTTC

abundance: -
j_gene: TRBJ2-3
d_gene: -
v_gene: TRBV24-1
CDR3aa: CATSDQVVDTQYF
CDR3nt: TGTGCCACCAGTGATCAGGTGGTGGATACGCAGTATTTT

abundance: -
j_gene: TRBJ1-1
d_gene: -
v_gene: TRBV20-1
CDR3aa: CSVAVGEAFF
CDR3nt: TGCAGTGTTGCGGTTGGGGAAGCTTTCTTT

abundance: few
j_gene: TRBJ1-1
d_gene: -
v_gene: TRBV12-3/TRBV12-4
CDR3aa: CASNGQLITEAFF
CDR3nt: TGTGCCAGCAATGGACAGCTTATCACTGAAGCTTTCTTT